Listed below are T cell receptor beta chains from one sample, sequenced in a study of identical twins. TCRdb re-analysed the 5' RACE reads in MiXCR, keeping a single row per CDR3 protein. Altogether 500,000 or so distinct CDR3 sequences are present, approximately 15% being singletons, with the ten largest covering more than 0.8%. This sample was also put to use in a study of yellow fever vaccine responses in identical twins.

The sample comprised CD4+ T cells sorted from blood. These TCRs come from a woman in her late teens or twenties in good health. CDR3s include the opening cysteine and the closing phenylalanine or tryptophan. A D gene is named only where the DNA matches it firmly. Size tells how often a clone was seen (once, few, many) or the class of an expanded clone, and some rows leave it out.

many	TRBV7-3	-	TRBJ2-3	TGTGCCAGCAGCTCCAACCCAGATACGCAGTATTTT	CASSSNPDTQYF
-	TRBV5-1	TRBD1	TRBJ2-1	TGCGCCAGCAGCACCTACAGGGGCGCAAATGAGCAGTTCTTC	CASSTYRGANEQFF
-	TRBV6-5	-	TRBJ2-4	TGTGCCAGCAGTTCCGGGTTTAGCCAAATAAACATTCAGTACTTC	CASSSGFSQINIQYF
many	TRBV25-1	-	TRBJ1-4	TGTGCCAGCAGTCCCCTAGGACCTAATGAAAAACTGTTTTTT	CASSPLGPNEKLFF
-	TRBV6-6	TRBD1	TRBJ2-3	TGTGCCAGCCAGAAGGGACAGATCACAGATACGCAGTATTTT	CASQKGQITDTQYF
few	TRBV5-1	-	TRBJ2-2	TGCGCCAGCAGCTGGGGGACTCAACCCGGGGAGCTGTTTTTT	CASSWGTQPGELFF
-	TRBV5-1	TRBD2	TRBJ2-3	TGCGCCAGCAGCAGCTGGCAGGGGACTAGTTTCTCAGATACGCAGTATTTT	CASSSWQGTSFSDTQYF
-	TRBV7-8	TRBD1	TRBJ2-7	TGTGCCACCCTCCGTGGACAGGGGTCGTACTACGAGCAGTACTTC	CATLRGQGSYYEQYF
-	TRBV10-3	-	TRBJ2-3	TGTGCCATCAGTGAGTCTCGGCTAGTTAGCACAGATACGCAGTATTTT	CAISESRLVSTDTQYF
few	TRBV14	-	TRBJ1-2	TGTGCCAGCAGCCAAGATTTCAGGGGAGAAGGCTACACCTTC	CASSQDFRGEGYTF
-	TRBV11-3	-	TRBJ2-1	TGTGCCAGCAGCTTAGGACTGCTAAATGAGCAGTTCTTC	CASSLGLLNEQFF
few	TRBV5-1	-	TRBJ2-5	TGCGCCAGCAGCTTGCTTCAGACTTCAGAGACCCAGTACTTC	CASSLLQTSETQYF
-	TRBV20-1	-	TRBJ2-7	TGCAGTGCTAGAGATACTCATAGGGGCGGGGCCCACTACGAGCAGTACTTC	CSARDTHRGGAHYEQYF
-	TRBV5-1	TRBD2	TRBJ2-7	TGCGCCAGCAGGACTAGCGGGGGGGTGGACGAGCAGTACTTC	CASRTSGGVDEQYF
few	TRBV4-3	-	TRBJ2-1	TGCGCCAGCAGCCTCCGGACCGGGGGTGAGCAGTTCTTC	CASSLRTGGEQFF
-	TRBV6-1	-	TRBJ1-1	TGTGCCAGCAGTGAAATAGAGAACACTGAAGCTTTCTTT	CASSEIENTEAFF
-	TRBV20-1	-	TRBJ1-5	TGCAGTGCTAGAGATCTGACAGTTAGCAATCAGCCCCAGCATTTT	CSARDLTVSNQPQHF
many	TRBV5-1	-	TRBJ2-4	TGCGCCAGCAGGAGAACGGACCTAGGCAAAAACATTCAGTACTTC	CASRRTDLGKNIQYF
few	TRBV6-2/TRBV6-3	-	TRBJ2-7	TGTGCCAGCAGTTCGGTCAGAGAAGAGCAGTACTTC	CASSSVREEQYF
-	TRBV2	-	TRBJ2-7	TGTGCCAGCAGTGAAGTGGTAGGGGCAGGCGAGCAGTACTTC	CASSEVVGAGEQYF
-	TRBV3-1	-	TRBJ2-3	TGTGCCAGCAGCCAAGTAGGGCGCAAGCAATATACGCAGTATTTT	CASSQVGRKQYTQYF
many	TRBV28	-	TRBJ2-4	TGTGCCAGCAGTACCAAAAATGAAAACATTCAGTACTTC	CASSTKNENIQYF
-	TRBV12-3/TRBV12-4	-	TRBJ2-2	TGTGCCACCACCCCGACCAGCGCGAACACCGGGGAGCTGTTTTTT	CATTPTSANTGELFF
many	TRBV10-3	-	TRBJ2-5	TGTGCCATCAGGGGTCATATACAAGAGACCCAGTACTTC	CAIRGHIQETQYF
once	TRBV20-1	TRBD2	TRBJ2-1	TGCAGTGCTAGAGTGGGGCTAGCGGGGGCCCAGAGCTCCTACAATGAGCAGTTCTTC	CSARVGLAGAQSSYNEQFF
few	TRBV4-1	TRBD2	TRBJ2-1	TGCGCCAGCAGCGGCAGACTAGCGGGGGCCTCCTACAATGAGCAGTTCTTC	CASSGRLAGASYNEQFF
-	TRBV2	-	TRBJ1-1	TGTGCCAGCAGTGCGGACAGGAACACTGAAGCTTTCTTT	CASSADRNTEAFF
-	TRBV5-6	-	TRBJ2-7	TGTGCCAGCAGCTTAGGGGTCGGCCAGCAGTACTTC	CASSLGVGQQYF
few	TRBV5-6	-	TRBJ1-4	TGTGCCAGCAGAGACGACAGAAATGAAAAACTGTTTTTT	CASRDDRNEKLFF
few	TRBV9	-	TRBJ1-6	TGTGCCAGCAGCGCCGCCCCAGGGAATTCACCCCTCCACTTT	CASSAAPGNSPLHF
-	TRBV3-1	-	TRBJ1-3	TGTGCCAGCAGCCAGGCGGTACAGGGAAGCCGAAACACCATATATTTT	CASSQAVQGSRNTIYF
few	TRBV7-9	-	TRBJ2-4	TGTGCCAGCAGCTTAATAACGGGTCCCCTAGCCAAAAACATTCAGTACTTC	CASSLITGPLAKNIQYF
few	TRBV19	-	TRBJ1-1	TGTGCCAGTAGTAAACAGGGAAGGAACACTGAAGCTTTCTTT	CASSKQGRNTEAFF
few	TRBV6-5	TRBD1	TRBJ1-4	TGTGCCAGCAGTTACAGAGGGGGCGGATTTGAAGGTGAAAAACTGTTTTTT	CASSYRGGGFEGEKLFF
many	TRBV7-9	-	TRBJ2-5	TGTGCCAGCAGCCGGACAGACCAAGAGACCCAGTACTTC	CASSRTDQETQYF
few	TRBV7-9	TRBD1	TRBJ2-5	TGTGCCAGCAGCCACGGACAGGGGGCCAAACAGACCCAGTACTTC	CASSHGQGAKQTQYF
few	TRBV28	-	TRBJ2-5	TGTGCCAGCAGACTGCGGACAGTACAAGAGACCCAGTACTTC	CASRLRTVQETQYF
many	TRBV24-1	TRBD1	TRBJ2-5	TGTGCCACCAGTGACCCCGACAGGGGCCAGGAGACCCAGTACTTC	CATSDPDRGQETQYF
many	TRBV3-1	-	TRBJ1-1	TGTGCCAGCACCCAGGGAAGGACTGAAGCTTTCTTT	CASTQGRTEAFF
-	TRBV2	-	TRBJ2-3	TGTGCCAGCAGTGAAACTTGGACTAGCACAGATACGCAGTATTTT	CASSETWTSTDTQYF
few	TRBV11-3	TRBD1	TRBJ1-5	TGTGCCAGCAGCTTAGGGGACAGGGGGCTTCAGCCCCAGCATTTT	CASSLGDRGLQPQHF
-	TRBV14	TRBD1	TRBJ2-7	TGTGCCAGCAGCCAGGCCCGGACAGGTTTTAGACCAAGCTCCTACGAGCAGTACTTC	CASSQARTGFRPSSYEQYF
-	TRBV6-5	-	TRBJ2-3	TGTGCCAGCAGTTACAAGATTATAGTTGGTAGACGTACAGATACGCAGTATTTT	CASSYKIIVGRRTDTQYF
-	TRBV9	-	TRBJ2-2	TGTGCCAGCAGCGCCCGTTGGTCCGGGGAGCTGTTTTTT	CASSARWSGELFF
-	TRBV6-5	-	TRBJ2-2	TGTGCCAGCAGTTATTTCGGGGGGCAGGGCGGGGAGCTGTTTTTT	CASSYFGGQGGELFF